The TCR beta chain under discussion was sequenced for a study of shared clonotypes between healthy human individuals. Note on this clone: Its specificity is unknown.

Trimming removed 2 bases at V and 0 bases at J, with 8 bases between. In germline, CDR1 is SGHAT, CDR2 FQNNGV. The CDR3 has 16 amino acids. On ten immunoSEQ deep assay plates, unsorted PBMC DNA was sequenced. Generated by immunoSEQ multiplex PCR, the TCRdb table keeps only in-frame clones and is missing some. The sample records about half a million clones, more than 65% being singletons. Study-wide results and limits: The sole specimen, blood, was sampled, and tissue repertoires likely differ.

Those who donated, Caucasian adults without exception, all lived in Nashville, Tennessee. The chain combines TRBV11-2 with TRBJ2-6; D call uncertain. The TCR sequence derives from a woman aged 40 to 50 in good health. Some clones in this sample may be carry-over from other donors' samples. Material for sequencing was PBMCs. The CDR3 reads CASSLNVISGANVLTF. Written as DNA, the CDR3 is TGTGCCAGCAGCTTAAATGTGATCTCTGGGGCCAACGTCCTGACTTTC. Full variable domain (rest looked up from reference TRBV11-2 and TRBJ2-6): EAGVAQSPRYKIIEKRQSVAFWCNPISGHATLYWYQQILGQGPKLLIQFQNNGVVDDSQLPKDRFSAERLKGVDSTLKIQPAKLEDSAVYLCASSLNVISGANVLTFGAGSRLTVL.